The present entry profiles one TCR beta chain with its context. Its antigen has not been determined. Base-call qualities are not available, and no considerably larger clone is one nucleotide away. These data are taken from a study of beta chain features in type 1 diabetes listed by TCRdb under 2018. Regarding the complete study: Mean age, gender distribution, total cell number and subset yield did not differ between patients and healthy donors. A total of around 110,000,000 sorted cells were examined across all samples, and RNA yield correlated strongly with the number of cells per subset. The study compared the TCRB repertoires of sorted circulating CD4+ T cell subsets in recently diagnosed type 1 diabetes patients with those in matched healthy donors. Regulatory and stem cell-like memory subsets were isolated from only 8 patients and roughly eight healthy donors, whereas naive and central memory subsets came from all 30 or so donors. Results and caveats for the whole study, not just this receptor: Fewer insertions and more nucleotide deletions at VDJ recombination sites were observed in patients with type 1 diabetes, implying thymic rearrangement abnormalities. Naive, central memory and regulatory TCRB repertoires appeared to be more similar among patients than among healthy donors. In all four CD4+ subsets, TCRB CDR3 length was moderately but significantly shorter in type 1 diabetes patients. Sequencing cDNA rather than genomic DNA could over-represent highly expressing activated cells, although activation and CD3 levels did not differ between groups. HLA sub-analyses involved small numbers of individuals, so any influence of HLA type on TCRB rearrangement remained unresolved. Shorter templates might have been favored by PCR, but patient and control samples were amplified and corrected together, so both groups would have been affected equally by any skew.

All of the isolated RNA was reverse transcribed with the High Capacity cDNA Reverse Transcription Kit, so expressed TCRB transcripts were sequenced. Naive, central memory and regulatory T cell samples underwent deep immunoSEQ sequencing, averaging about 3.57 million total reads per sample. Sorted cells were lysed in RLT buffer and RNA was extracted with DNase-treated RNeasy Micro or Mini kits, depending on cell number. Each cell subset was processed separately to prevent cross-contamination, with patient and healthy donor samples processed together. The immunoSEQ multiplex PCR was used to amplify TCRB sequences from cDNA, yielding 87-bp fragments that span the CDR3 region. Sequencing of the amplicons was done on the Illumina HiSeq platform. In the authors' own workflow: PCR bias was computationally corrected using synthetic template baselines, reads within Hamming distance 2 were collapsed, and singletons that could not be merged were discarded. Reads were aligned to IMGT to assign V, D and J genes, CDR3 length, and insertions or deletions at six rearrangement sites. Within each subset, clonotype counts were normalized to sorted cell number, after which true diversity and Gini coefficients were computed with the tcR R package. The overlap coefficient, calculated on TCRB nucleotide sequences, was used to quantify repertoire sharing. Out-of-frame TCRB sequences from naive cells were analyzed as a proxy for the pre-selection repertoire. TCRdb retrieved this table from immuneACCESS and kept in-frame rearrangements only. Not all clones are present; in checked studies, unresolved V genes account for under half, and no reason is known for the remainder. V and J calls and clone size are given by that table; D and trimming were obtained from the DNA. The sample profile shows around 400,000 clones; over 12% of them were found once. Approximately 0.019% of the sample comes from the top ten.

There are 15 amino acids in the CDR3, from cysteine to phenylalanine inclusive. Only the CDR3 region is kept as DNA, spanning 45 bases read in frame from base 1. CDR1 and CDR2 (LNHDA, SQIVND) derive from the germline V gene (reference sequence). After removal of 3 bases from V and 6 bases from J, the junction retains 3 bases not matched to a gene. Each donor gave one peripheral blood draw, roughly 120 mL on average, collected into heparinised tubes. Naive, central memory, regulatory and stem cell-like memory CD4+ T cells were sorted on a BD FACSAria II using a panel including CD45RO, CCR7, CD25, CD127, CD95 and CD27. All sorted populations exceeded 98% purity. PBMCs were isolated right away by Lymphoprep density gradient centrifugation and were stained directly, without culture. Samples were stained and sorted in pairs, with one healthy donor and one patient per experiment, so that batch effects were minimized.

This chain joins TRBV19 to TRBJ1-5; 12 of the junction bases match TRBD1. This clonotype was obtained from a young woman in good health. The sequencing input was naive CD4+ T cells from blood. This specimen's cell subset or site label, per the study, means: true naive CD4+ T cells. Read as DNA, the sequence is TGTGCCAGTAGTATTCGGGACAGGGGGCTTCAGCCCCAGCATTTT. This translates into CASSIRDRGLQPQHF.